The 4 T cell receptor beta chains reported below all come from one sample, sequenced in a study of cytomegalovirus exposure and HLA in healthy donors. Amplification used 60 Vbeta primers and 13 Jbeta primers. Clones were sequenced by immunoSEQ multiplex PCR, and TCRdb holds only the in-frame ones, with some missing. The sample lists approximately 110,000 clones, more than 75% seen once, with less than 15% in the top ten. Sequences were obtained from PBMCs. All receptors come from a woman aged 60-75 years in good health and CMV-seropositive.

This clone showed up just once. The CDR3 sequence is CASSATGQGVSNTEAFF. The CDR3 DNA reads as TGTGCCAGCAGCGCTACGGGACAGGGGGTGTCTAACACTGAAGCTTTCTTT. This chain uses TRBV9 with TRBJ1-1; 11 bases are a match to TRBD1. CDR1 and CDR2 from the germline V gene are SGDLS and YYNGEE. V was clipped by 3 bases and J by 2 bases; unmatched bases: 9. The length of the CDR3 is 17 residues. The whole variable domain, filled in from reference TRBV9 and TRBJ1-1, reads DSGVTQTPKHLITATGQRVTLRCSPRSGDLSVYWYQQSLDQGLQFLIQYYNGEERAKGNILERFSAQQFPDLHSELNLSSLELGDSALYFCASSATGQGVSNTEAFFGQGTRLTVV.

The rearrangement joins TRBV7-9 to TRBJ1-1; perhaps TRBD1 as D (5 bases). The V end was cut by 4 bases, the J end by 7 bases, with 19 bases between. Germline V gene lookup returns CDR1 SEHNR and CDR2 FQNEAQ (reference sequence). This CDR3 spans 15 amino acids. The chain's CDR3 is CASSSTRVQVGEAFF. Written as DNA, the CDR3 is TGTGCCAGCAGCTCTACCCGGGTACAGGTCGGTGAAGCTTTCTTT.

The chain links TRBV7-2 to TRBJ2-1; 9 bases map to TRBD2. Trimming removed 6 bases from V and 4 bases from J; junction bases left unmatched: 7. Per the germline V gene, CDR1 is SGHTA and CDR2 is FQGNSA. The CDR3 is 15 amino acids. The CDR3 sequence: CASRGSSGAYNEQFF. For the CDR3, the DNA is TGTGCCAGCAGGGGGTCTAGCGGGGCTTACAATGAGCAGTTCTTC.

The chain couples TRBV6-1 to TRBJ2-5; 12 bases line up with TRBD1. From germline, CDR1 is MNHNS and CDR2 SASEGT. V lost 4 bases, J lost 4 bases, and 7 bases stayed unmatched. The CDR3 runs to 16 residues. The CDR3, as DNA: TGTGCCAGCAGTGGCCGGGACAGGGGGCAGGTAGAGACCCAGTACTTC. It yields the protein CASSGRDRGQVETQYF.